Sequencing of this T cell receptor (beta chain) was carried out in a study of blood T cell repertoires in COVID-19. Study overall: Acute-phase and convalescent COVID-19 samples originated in the United States, Italy and Spain. In each case, the material was cDNA or gDNA derived from T cells, B-cell-depleted T cells, or PBMCs.

V shed 8 bases and J 3 bases; nucleotides not matched to a gene: 7. The CDR3 contains 14 residues. Per the germline V gene, CDR1 is MNHEY and CDR2 is SVGAGI. In the original analysis: Estimation of nucleated cell counts relied on the amplification of reference gene primers. Repertoires were generated with immunoSEQ multiplex PCR, while TCRdb's copy carries only in-frame clones and drops some. V and J calls and clone size are given by that table; D and trimming were obtained from the DNA. The sample carries 110,000 or so clones, over 75% recorded once. This chain links TRBV6-5 with TRBJ1-5, with 7 positions matching TRBD1. The sample was peripheral blood. The source of this sequence is a woman between 45 and 65 years old with acute or convalescent COVID-19. CDR3 amino acids: CASAAGTANQPQHF. CDR3 nucleotides: TGTGCCAGCGCGGCCGGGACAGCCAATCAGCCCCAGCATTTT.